Detailed here is one T cell receptor beta chain. As originally analysed: Reference gene primers were amplified, and this amplification served to estimate nucleated cell counts. Method: immunoSEQ multiplex PCR; TCRdb's copy keeps in-frame clones and lacks some. The V and J calls and clone size come from that table; D and trimming were worked out from the DNA. Counted here are roughly 99,000 clones, just over 90% occurring once; the ten biggest clones make up over 1%. This entry belongs to a study of blood T cell repertoires in COVID-19. Study at large: Sites in the United States, Italy and Spain provided acute and convalescent COVID-19 samples.

The sequenced material came from peripheral blood. This receptor was taken from a woman aged 30 to 39 with acute or convalescent COVID-19.

CDR3 bases: TGTGCCAGCAGCTTAGCGCCATGGACACGGAACACTGAAGCTTTCTTT. Translating it yields CASSLAPWTRNTEAFF. The J gene is TRBJ1-1, the V gene TRBV7-2; D may be TRBD1 (5 bases). V was clipped by 0 bases and J by 1 base, with 12 bases between them. Germline CDR1 reads SGHTA; CDR2 reads FQGNSA. The CDR3 is 16 amino acids.